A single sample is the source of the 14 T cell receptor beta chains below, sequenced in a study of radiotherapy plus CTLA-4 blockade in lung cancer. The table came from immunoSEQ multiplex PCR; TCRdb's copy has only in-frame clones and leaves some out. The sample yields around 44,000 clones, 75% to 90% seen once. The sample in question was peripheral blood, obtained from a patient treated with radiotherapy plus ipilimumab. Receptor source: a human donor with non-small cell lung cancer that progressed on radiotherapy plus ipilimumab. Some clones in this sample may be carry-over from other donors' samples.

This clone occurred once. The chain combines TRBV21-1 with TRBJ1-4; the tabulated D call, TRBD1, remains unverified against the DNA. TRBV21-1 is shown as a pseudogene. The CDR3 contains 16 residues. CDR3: CASLWDTFKANEKLFF. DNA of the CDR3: TGTGCCAGCCTATGGGACACCTTCAAGGCTAATGAAAAACTGTTTTTT.

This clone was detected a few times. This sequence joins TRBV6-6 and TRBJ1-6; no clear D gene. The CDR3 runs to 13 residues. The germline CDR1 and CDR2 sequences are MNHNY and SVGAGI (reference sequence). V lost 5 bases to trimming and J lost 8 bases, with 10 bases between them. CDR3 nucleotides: TGTGCCAGCAGTAGCCCAGAGGATTCACCCCTCCACTTT. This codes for CASSSPEDSPLHF.

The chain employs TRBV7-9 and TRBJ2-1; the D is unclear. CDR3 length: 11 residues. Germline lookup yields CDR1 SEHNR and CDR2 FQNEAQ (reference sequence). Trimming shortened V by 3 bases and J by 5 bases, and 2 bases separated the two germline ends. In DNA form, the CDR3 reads TGTGCCAGCAGCTTCAACAATGAGCAGTTCTTC. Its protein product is CASSFNNEQFF.

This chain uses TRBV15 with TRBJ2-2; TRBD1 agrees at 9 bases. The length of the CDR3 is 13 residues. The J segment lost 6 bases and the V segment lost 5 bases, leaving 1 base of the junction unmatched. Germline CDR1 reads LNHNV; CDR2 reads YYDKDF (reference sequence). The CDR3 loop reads CATSWTGAGELFF. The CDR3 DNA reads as TGTGCCACCAGCTGGACAGGGGCCGGGGAGCTGTTTTTT.

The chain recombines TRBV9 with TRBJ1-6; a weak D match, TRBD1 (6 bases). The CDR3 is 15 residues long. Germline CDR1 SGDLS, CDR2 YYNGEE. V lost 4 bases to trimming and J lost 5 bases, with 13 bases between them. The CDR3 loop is CASSPRDTDNSPLHF. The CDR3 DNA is TGTGCCAGCAGCCCCCGGGACACCGATAATTCACCCCTCCACTTT. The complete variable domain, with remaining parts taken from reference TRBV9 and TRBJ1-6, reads DSGVTQTPKHLITATGQRVTLRCSPRSGDLSVYWYQQSLDQGLQFLIQYYNGEERAKGNILERFSAQQFPDLHSELNLSSLELGDSALYFCASSPRDTDNSPLHFGNGTRLTVT.

The CDR3 reads CASSPTMTLDYNEQFF. In DNA, the CDR3 is TGTGCCAGCAGCCCGACGATGACACTGGACTACAATGAGCAGTTCTTC. The V and J genes are TRBV7-2 and TRBJ2-1; D call uncertain. Per the germline V gene, CDR1 is SGHTA and CDR2 is FQGNSA. V lost 5 bases, J lost 3 bases, and 17 bases lay in between. The CDR3 has 16 amino acids.

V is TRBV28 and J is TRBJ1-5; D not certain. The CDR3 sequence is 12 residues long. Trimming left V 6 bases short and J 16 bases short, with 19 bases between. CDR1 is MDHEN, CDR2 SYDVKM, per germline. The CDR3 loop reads CASSALHSSPHF. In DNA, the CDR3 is TGTGCCAGCAGCGCCCTCCACTCCTCCCCCCATTTT.

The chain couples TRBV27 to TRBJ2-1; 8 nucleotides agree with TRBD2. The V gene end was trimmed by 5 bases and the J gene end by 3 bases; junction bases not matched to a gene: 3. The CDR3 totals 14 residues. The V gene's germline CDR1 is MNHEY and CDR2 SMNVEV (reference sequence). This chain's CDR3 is CASSPTSGYNEQFF. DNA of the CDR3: TGTGCCAGCAGTCCCACTAGCGGCTACAATGAGCAGTTCTTC.

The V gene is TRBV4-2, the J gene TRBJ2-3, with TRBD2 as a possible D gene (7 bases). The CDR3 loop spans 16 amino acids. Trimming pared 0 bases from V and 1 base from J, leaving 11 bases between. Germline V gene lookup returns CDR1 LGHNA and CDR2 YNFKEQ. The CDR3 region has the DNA TGTGCCAGCAGCCAAGAGGGGGGGCGAGGCACAGATACGCAGTATTTT. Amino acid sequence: CASSQEGGRGTDTQYF.

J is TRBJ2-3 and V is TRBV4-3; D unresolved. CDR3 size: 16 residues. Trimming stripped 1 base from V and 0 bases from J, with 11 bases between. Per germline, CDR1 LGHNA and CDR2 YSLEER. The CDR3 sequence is CASSQAPGSSTDTQYF. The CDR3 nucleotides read TGCGCCAGCAGCCAAGCCCCGGGTTCTAGCACAGATACGCAGTATTTT.

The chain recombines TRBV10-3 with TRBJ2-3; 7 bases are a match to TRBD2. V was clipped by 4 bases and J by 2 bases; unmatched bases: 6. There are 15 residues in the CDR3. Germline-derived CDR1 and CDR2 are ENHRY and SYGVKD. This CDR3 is CAISGVGGTTDTQYF. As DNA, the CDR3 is TGTGCCATCAGTGGAGTGGGGGGGACCACAGATACGCAGTATTTT.

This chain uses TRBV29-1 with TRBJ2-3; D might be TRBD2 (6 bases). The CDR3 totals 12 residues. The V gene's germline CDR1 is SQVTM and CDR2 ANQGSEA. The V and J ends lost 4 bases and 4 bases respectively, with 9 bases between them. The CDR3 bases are TGCAGCGTTGGGACTACCTCAGATACGCAGTATTTT. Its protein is CSVGTTSDTQYF.

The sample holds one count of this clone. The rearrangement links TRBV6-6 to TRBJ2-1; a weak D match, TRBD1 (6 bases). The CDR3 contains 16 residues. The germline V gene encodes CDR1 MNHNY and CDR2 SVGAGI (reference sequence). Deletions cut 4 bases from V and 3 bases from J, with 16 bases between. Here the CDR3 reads CASSFSGQSGYNEQFF. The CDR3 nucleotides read TGTGCCAGCAGTTTTTCCGGACAGTCGGGCTACAATGAGCAGTTCTTC.

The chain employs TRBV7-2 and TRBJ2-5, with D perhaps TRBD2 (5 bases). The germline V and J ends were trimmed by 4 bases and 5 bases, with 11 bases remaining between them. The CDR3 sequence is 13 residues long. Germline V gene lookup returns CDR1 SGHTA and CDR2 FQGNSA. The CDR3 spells CASSSRGGETQYF. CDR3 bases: TGTGCCAGCAGCTCCCGGGGTGGGGAGACCCAGTACTTC.